One and the same sample provided the 20 T cell receptor beta chains below, sequenced in a study of blood T cells in healthy people across ages. Primers used in a second PCR of about 6 to 11 cycles were a sample-barcoded 5' primer and a J-beta primer mix. A single record per CDR3 protein comes from TCRdb applying MiXCR to the 5' RACE reads. The repertoire has approximately 1,100,000 distinct CDR3 sequences, under 45% of them found once; the top ten carry approximately 20%. The sample was blood. Receptors were obtained from an older woman in good health.

The CDR3 here is CASSRLPMTSGTNNEQYF. Written as DNA, the CDR3 is TGTGCCAGCAGCCGACTCCCAATGACTAGCGGGACTAACAATGAGCAGTACTTC. This chain connects TRBV6-2 or TRBV6-3 to TRBJ2-5, with 11 bases lining up with TRBD2. Trimming took 6 bases from V and 11 from J; bases not matched to a gene: 23. The CDR3 extends over 18 amino acids. Germline V gene lookup returns CDR1 MNHEY and CDR2 SVGEGT.

This clonotype was counted many times. This rearrangement joins TRBV28 to TRBJ2-5; 9 bases agree with TRBD1. This CDR3 comprises 16 residues. V trimming: 5 bases; J trimming: 3 bases; junction bases outside the gene matches: 10. The germline V gene has CDR1 MDHEN and CDR2 SYDVKM. This CDR3 is CASSNGGTGIEETQYF. DNA of the CDR3: TGTGCCAGCAGTAACGGGGGGACAGGGATAGAAGAGACCCAGTACTTC.

Turning to this clonotype: This clone may be a read error of a much larger clone one base away. This chain uses TRBV5-5 with TRBJ2-7; 8 nucleotides align to TRBD2. Germline assignment: CDR1 SGHKS and CDR2 YYEKEE (reference sequence). The CDR3 length is 15 residues. The V and J ends lost 0 bases and 5 bases, in that order; junction bases with no gene match: 7. CDR3: CASSLEPSGSDEQYF. The CDR3 coding sequence is TGTGCCAGCAGCTTGGAGCCTAGCGGGTCCGACGAGCAGTACTTC.

V gene TRBV6-2 or TRBV6-3 combines with J gene TRBJ2-1; 8 bases line up with TRBD1. The CDR3 spans 19 residues. V lost 5 bases, J lost 13 bases, and 28 bases stayed unmatched. The germline CDR1 and CDR2 sequences are MNHEY and SVGEGT. The CDR3 here is CASSTPYGQGNSVGETQFF. In DNA form, the CDR3 reads TGTGCCAGCAGTACCCCCTATGGACAGGGAAATTCCGTGGGGGAGACCCAGTTCTTC.

The genes are TRBV5-1 and TRBJ2-3; D perhaps matches TRBD1 (5 bases). The CDR3 loop spans 15 amino acids. CDR1 is SGHRS, CDR2 YFSETQ, per germline. V was trimmed by 4 bases and J by 6 bases, leaving 18 bases between them. DNA for the CDR3: TGCGCCAGCAGCCTCAGGACAAACCGGGTGGATACGCAGTATTTT. This translates into CASSLRTNRVDTQYF.

This clonotype was found a few times. The chain combines TRBV5-4 with TRBJ2-7; D is possibly TRBD1 (5 bases). This CDR3 region has 14 residues. Trimming took 0 bases from V and 1 from J, leaving 8 bases between them. CDR1 is SGHNT, CDR2 YYREEE, per germline (reference sequence). In DNA, the CDR3 is TGTGCCAGCAGCTTGGAGGCAGGGTCCTACGAGCAGTACTTC. Residues: CASSLEAGSYEQYF. Full variable domain (outside the CDR3, taken from reference TRBV5-4 and TRBJ2-7): ETGVTQSPTHLIKTRGQQVTLRCSSQSGHNTVSWYQQALGQGPQFIFQYYREEENGRGNFPPRFSGLQFPNYSSELNVNALELDDSALYLCASSLEAGSYEQYFGPGTRLTVT.

This clonotype turned up a few times. The J gene is TRBJ2-5, the V gene TRBV12-3 or TRBV12-4; D remains ambiguous. V was shortened by 7 bases and J by 2 bases, with 20 bases between the two germline ends. CDR3 length: 16 amino acids. CDR3 sequence (DNA): TGTGCCAGCACAGTAGCCAGCGTCAAGTTACAAGAGACCCAGTACTTC. Protein sequence: CASTVASVKLQETQYF.

CDR3 in DNA: TGTGCCAGCAGATTGGGGGAAGAGACCCAGTACTTC. Translating it yields CASRLGEETQYF. V gene TRBV12-3 or TRBV12-4 combines with J gene TRBJ2-5; D is possibly TRBD1 or TRBD2 (5 bases each). V dropped 6 bases and J dropped 3 bases, with 8 bases sitting between them. This CDR3 contains 12 residues.

On this clonotype: A much more abundant neighbour one base away suggests this may be a read error. CDR3: CASSFGGAVEETQFF. For the CDR3, the DNA is TGTGCCAGCAGCTTCGGTGGGGCGGTCGAAGAGACCCAGTTCTTC. This chain links TRBV5-5 with TRBJ2-1, with a possible D match to TRBD1 (5 bases). The ends were cut back, 2 bases at V and 13 bases at J, with 22 bases in the middle. Germline V gene data show CDR1 as SGHKS and CDR2 as YYEKEE (reference sequence). The CDR3 contains 15 residues.

This clonotype has only one observation. A much more abundant neighbour one base away suggests this may be a read error. V usage is TRBV12-3 or TRBV12-4 and J usage is TRBJ2-3; D tentatively reads TRBD1 or TRBD2 (5 bases each). Trimming removed 8 bases from V and 4 bases from J, with 22 bases in between. The CDR3 spans 16 residues. CDR3 bases: TGTGCCAGCTCGGGGCGGACAAAGGGGAAGGCAGATACGCAGTATTTT. Translated: CASSGRTKGKADTQYF.

The chain carries TRBV6-8 and TRBJ2-3; 9 nucleotides agree with TRBD2. CDR1 is MNHGY and CDR2 is SAAAGT in the germline V gene. The trim removed 7 bases at V and 4 bases at J, leaving 15 bases unmatched. This CDR3 is built from 17 residues. This CDR3 is CASTEPPSGRPSDTQYF. The CDR3 region has the DNA TGTGCCAGCACCGAACCCCCAAGCGGGAGGCCCTCAGATACGCAGTATTTT.

This clonotype was counted a few times. The V call is TRBV20-1, the J call TRBJ2-7; no definite D call. The CDR3 runs to 14 residues. Deletions cut 4 bases from V and 0 bases from J, with 13 bases between. Germline lookup yields CDR1 DFQATT and CDR2 SNEGSKA (reference sequence). The CDR3 loop is CSAIHERSSYEQYF. Here the CDR3 DNA reads TGCAGTGCTATTCACGAAAGGAGCTCCTACGAGCAGTACTTC.

This clonotype was observed a handful of times. This chain connects TRBV7-9 to TRBJ2-1; 7 positions match TRBD2. Germline assignment: CDR1 SEHNR and CDR2 FQNEAQ (reference sequence). Trimming at V came to 0 bases and at J to 2 bases, leaving 4 bases not matched to a gene. The CDR3 is 16 residues long. CDR3 protein: CASSLALLAPYNEQFF. As DNA, the CDR3 is TGTGCCAGCAGCTTAGCCCTACTAGCGCCCTACAATGAGCAGTTCTTC.

The V gene is TRBV20-1, the J gene TRBJ2-7, with 7 bases fitting TRBD1. There are 14 residues in the CDR3. The junction had 8 bases not matched to a gene; V was cut back by 1 base and J by 5 bases. From germline, CDR1 is DFQATT and CDR2 SNEGSKA (reference sequence). The CDR3, as DNA: TGCAGTGCTAGAGCAGGCAGGGGGTTCGACGAGCAGTACTTC. The encoded protein is CSARAGRGFDEQYF.

This clonotype was seen once. V is TRBV2 and J is TRBJ2-5; 7 nucleotides match TRBD2. Germline V CDR1 and CDR2: SNHLY, FYNNEI. V trimming: 6 bases; J trimming: 2 bases; junction bases outside the gene matches: 6. The CDR3 loop spans 14 amino acids. The CDR3 is CASRRLAVQETQYF. The CDR3 DNA reads TGTGCCAGCAGGAGACTAGCAGTACAAGAGACCCAGTACTTC. Variable domain in full (rest from reference TRBV2 and TRBJ2-5): EPEVTQTPSHQVTQMGQEVILRCVPISNHLYFYWYRQILGQKVEFLVSFYNNEISEKSEIFDDQFSVERPDGSNFTLKIRSTKLEDSAMYFCASRRLAVQETQYFGPGTRLLVL.

This clonotype turned up a few times. The genes are TRBV6-5 and TRBJ2-4, with TRBD2 as a possible D gene (7 bases). There are 14 residues in the CDR3. The germline V gene has CDR1 MNHEY and CDR2 SVGAGI. With 5 bases removed from V and 8 bases from J, the gap between germline ends came to 16 bases. CDR3 sequence: CASSDEGGGDIQYF. CDR3 bases: TGTGCCAGCAGTGACGAGGGAGGGGGGGACATTCAGTACTTC.

This sequence joins TRBV6-1 and TRBJ2-6; TRBD2 matches at 8 bases. CDR3 size: 14 residues. The J segment lost 2 bases and the V segment lost 10 bases, leaving 4 bases of the junction unmatched. The germline V gene has CDR1 MNHNS and CDR2 SASEGT. CDR3 loop: CANGGETGANVLTF. In nucleotides, the CDR3 is TGTGCCAACGGGGGGGAAACTGGGGCCAACGTCCTGACTTTC.

Remarks on this clonotype: Germline and junction disagree at one end, which may indicate a read error. The chain has TRBV2 and TRBJ2-1; possible D gene TRBD2, 5 bases. Germline assignment: CDR1 SNHLY and CDR2 FYNNEI. The CDR3 consists of 13 residues. The chain's CDR3 is CASRERVLNGQFF. CDR3 coding DNA: TGTGCCAGCAGGGAGAGGGTACTCAATGGGCAGTTCTTC.

This clonotype has a single count. The chain employs TRBV24-1 and TRBJ2-2; D is perhaps TRBD1 (5 bases). Trimming pared 4 bases from V and 3 bases from J, leaving 20 bases between. Germline assignment: CDR1 KGHDR and CDR2 SFDVKD. CDR3 size: 18 residues. The chain's CDR3 is CATSDPLLDSLDTGELFF. CDR3 nucleotide sequence: TGTGCCACCAGTGACCCGCTTTTAGACAGCTTGGACACCGGGGAGCTGTTTTTT.

The gene calls are TRBV4-2 and TRBJ2-5; 14 bases agree with TRBD2. V lost 0 bases to trimming and J lost 5 bases; unmatched junction nucleotides: 5. This CDR3 contains 17 residues. CDR1 is LGHNA, CDR2 YNFKEQ, per germline. The CDR3 here is CASSQDRLAGGIETQYF. Written as DNA, the CDR3 is TGTGCCAGCAGCCAAGATCGACTAGCGGGGGGGATCGAGACCCAGTACTTC.